The 32 T cell receptor beta chains presented below share a single source sample, sequenced in a study of blood T cell repertoires in COVID-19. The protocol was immunoSEQ multiplex PCR, while the TCRdb copy is restricted to in-frame clones and leaves out a portion. The table includes hundreds of thousands of clones, roughly nine tenths detected once. The sequencing input was PBMCs or T cells enriched from blood (not recorded which). Every receptor here comes from a woman in her twenties or thirties who had recovered from COVID-19.

This clone was seen more than once but under ten times. The chain recombines TRBV5-1 with TRBJ2-1; 7 bases line up with TRBD2. V was pared by 5 bases and J by 9 bases, with 11 bases of the junction left unmatched. Germline V lookup: CDR1 SGHRS, CDR2 YFSETQ. CDR3 length: 14 residues. CDR3: CASSGGGKGLEQFF. Written as DNA, the CDR3 is TGCGCCAGCAGTGGGGGGGGAAAGGGCCTTGAGCAGTTCTTC. The whole variable domain, filled in from reference TRBV5-1 and TRBJ2-1, reads KAGVTQTPRYLIKTRGQQVTLSCSPISGHRSVSWYQQTPGQGLQFLFEYFSETQRNKGNFPGRFSGRQFSNSRSEMNVSTLELGDSALYLCASSGGGKGLEQFFGPGTRLTVL.

The V and J genes are TRBV30 and TRBJ2-3, with D unresolved. The CDR3 totals 15 residues. V was cut by 0 bases and J by 6 bases, with 16 bases left in between. Germline CDR1 GTSNPN, CDR2 SVGIG (reference sequence). The CDR3 bases are TGTGCCTGGAGTGTCGACATCGGAATAAAGGATACGCAGTATTTT. Its protein product is CAWSVDIGIKDTQYF.

This chain joins TRBV24-1 and TRBJ2-2; 9 bases align to TRBD1. The length of the CDR3 is 19 residues. V shed 0 bases, J shed 1 base, and the junction held 8 bases outside the gene matches. Germline values: CDR1 KGHDR, CDR2 SFDVKD. The CDR3 region has the DNA TGTGCCACCAGTGATTTGCGGTGGGGACAGGGAAGGAACACCGGGGAGCTGTTTTTT. It translates to CATSDLRWGQGRNTGELFF.

The chain uses TRBV7-2 and TRBJ2-7, with D maybe TRBD2 (5 bases). Germline assignment: CDR1 SGHTA and CDR2 FQGNSA. The CDR3 covers 13 residues. The V end was cut by 2 bases, the J end by 5 bases, with 10 bases between. CDR3 coding DNA: TGTGCCAGCAGCTTAAGCGGCTGGGACGAGCAGTACTTC. The encoded protein is CASSLSGWDEQYF. The whole variable domain, filled in from reference TRBV7-2 and TRBJ2-7, reads GAGVSQSPSNKVTEKGKDVELRCDPISGHTALYWYRQSLGQGLEFLIYFQGNSAPDKSGLPSDRFSAERTGGSVSTLTIQRTQQEDSAVYLCASSLSGWDEQYFGPGTRLTVT.

The chain recombines TRBV30 with TRBJ2-7; perhaps TRBD1 as D (5 bases). This CDR3 spans 12 amino acids. The germline CDR1 and CDR2 sequences are GTSNPN and SVGIG (reference sequence). The V end was cut by 5 bases, the J end by 3 bases, with 11 bases between. The CDR3 DNA follows: TGTGCCTGGGGAACGCAGGGCTACGAGCAGTACTTC. This sequence encodes CAWGTQGYEQYF. The full variable domain, with the rest looked up from reference TRBV30 and TRBJ2-7, is SQTIHQWPATLVQPVGSPLSLECTVEGTSNPNLYWYRQAAGRGLQLLFYSVGIGQISSEVPQNLSASRPQDRQFILSSKKLLLSDSGFYLCAWGTQGYEQYFGPGTRLTVT.

This chain links TRBV24-1 with TRBJ2-1, with 9 bases identical to TRBD1. CDR1 is KGHDR and CDR2 is SFDVKD in the germline V gene. Losses at the gene ends were 1 base for V and 4 bases for J; bases not matched to a gene: 13. The CDR3 runs 19 residues. The CDR3 reads CATSDFKGGDRGSYNEQFF. CDR3 in DNA: TGTGCCACCAGTGATTTCAAAGGTGGAGACAGGGGGTCATACAATGAGCAGTTCTTC.

CDR3 in amino acids: CASSGTGLRGNTIYF. CDR3 sequence (DNA): TGCGCCAGCAGCGGAACAGGGTTACGCGGAAACACCATATATTTT. The chain combines TRBV5-1 with TRBJ1-3; D is perhaps TRBD1 (6 bases). The V end was cut by 4 bases, the J end by 4 bases, with 15 bases between. Germline CDR1 SGHRS, CDR2 YFSETQ. This CDR3 contains 15 residues.

On this clone itself: An end of the junction differs from the germline gene, which may be a read error. The V and J genes are TRBV19 and TRBJ2-7, with 8 bases aligning to TRBD2. The CDR3 has 14 amino acids. From germline, CDR1 is LNHDA and CDR2 SQIVND (reference sequence). CDR3 bases: TGTGCCAGTAGCATAGCGGGGTCTTCCTACGAGCAGTACTTC. It codes for CASSIAGSSYEQYF.

This chain links TRBV5-4 with TRBJ1-4, with D tentatively TRBD1 (6 bases). Germline V gives CDR1 SGHNT, CDR2 YYREEE (reference sequence). This CDR3 has 16 residues. Trimming pared 3 bases from V and 5 bases from J, leaving 17 bases between. CDR3 nucleotide sequence: TGTGCCAGCAGCTGGAACGCAGGGGTTGCAAATGAAAAACTGTTTTTT. Translating gives CASSWNAGVANEKLFF. The complete variable domain, with remaining parts taken from reference TRBV5-4 and TRBJ1-4, reads ETGVTQSPTHLIKTRGQQVTLRCSSQSGHNTVSWYQQALGQGPQFIFQYYREEENGRGNFPPRFSGLQFPNYSSELNVNALELDDSALYLCASSWNAGVANEKLFFGSGTQLSVL.

This rearrangement joins TRBV5-6 to TRBJ1-2, with D perhaps TRBD1 (6 bases). Germline CDR1 and CDR2: SGHDT and YYEEEE. Trimming removed 7 bases at V and 0 bases at J, with 16 bases between. The CDR3 length is 15 residues. This CDR3 reads CASFGPGDANYGYTF. For the CDR3, the DNA is TGTGCCAGCTTCGGACCAGGGGATGCTAACTATGGCTACACCTTC.

The gene calls are TRBV9 and TRBJ2-1; TRBD2 aligns across 7 bases. Germline assignment: CDR1 SGDLS and CDR2 YYNGEE. Trimming took 0 bases from V and 6 from J; bases not matched to a gene: 3. The CDR3 length is 14 residues. The CDR3 coding sequence is TGTGCCAGCAGCGTAGGGCTAGCGGCCAATGAGCAGTTCTTC. Protein product: CASSVGLAANEQFF.

Points on this clone: Other DNA sequences of this sample code for an identical CDR3. The chain links TRBV5-1 to TRBJ2-3, with D tentatively TRBD2 (7 bases). The CDR3 sequence is 15 residues long. Trimming shortened V by 4 bases and J by 2 bases, and 14 bases separated the two germline ends. CDR1 and CDR2 from the germline V gene are SGHRS and YFSETQ. The chain's CDR3 is CASSLGGTNTDTQYF. Here the CDR3 DNA reads TGCGCCAGCAGCCTGGGAGGGACAAACACAGATACGCAGTATTTT.

V gene TRBV11-3 combines with J gene TRBJ2-3, with no clear D. Germline assignment: CDR1 SGHNT and CDR2 YENEEA. V was shortened by 3 bases and J by 0 bases, with 10 bases between the two germline ends. There are 15 residues in the CDR3. This chain's CDR3 is CASSFGGVSTDTQYF. Here the CDR3 DNA reads TGTGCCAGCAGCTTTGGCGGAGTTAGCACAGATACGCAGTATTTT.

This clone was detected once. The identical CDR3 is also encoded by other nucleotide sequences in the sample. The chain is built from TRBV12-1 and TRBJ2-4; TRBD2 is the table's D call, not checked against the DNA. TRBV12-1 is deemed a pseudogene. The CDR3 runs 18 residues. The CDR3 DNA sequence: TGTGCCAGCAGCTTTGATTGGGATTGGAGGGTAGCCAAAAACATTCAGTACTTC. Its protein product is CASSFDWDWRVAKNIQYF.

The chain recombines TRBV10-2 with TRBJ2-1; 8 positions match TRBD1. The V gene's germline CDR1 is WSHSY and CDR2 SAAADI. The trim removed 7 bases at V and 2 bases at J, leaving 4 bases unmatched. This CDR3 has 14 residues. This CDR3 is CASTTGGTYNEQFF. In nucleotides, the CDR3 is TGCGCCAGCACTACAGGGGGGACCTACAATGAGCAGTTCTTC.

V and J are TRBV6-5 and TRBJ1-1, with D possibly TRBD1 on 5 matching bases. CDR3 length: 12 residues. V was clipped by 8 bases and J by 5 bases, with 12 bases between them. Germline CDR1 and CDR2: MNHEY and SVGAGI. The CDR3 loop is CASGARLTEAFF. In nucleotides, the CDR3 is TGTGCCAGCGGGGCGAGACTGACTGAAGCTTTCTTT.

Only one count was recorded for this clone. The V call is TRBV30, the J call TRBJ1-1; the D gene is possibly TRBD1 (6 bases). Per germline, CDR1 GTSNPN and CDR2 SVGIG (reference sequence). The CDR3 has 14 residues. The germline V and J ends were trimmed by 5 bases and 5 bases, with 18 bases remaining between them. CDR3 in DNA: TGTGCCTGGGTGAGGCCAGGGGCGTTTACTGAAGCTTTCTTT. Translating gives CAWVRPGAFTEAFF.

The V gene is TRBV29-1, the J gene TRBJ1-3, with D unresolved. CDR3 size: 11 residues. The germline V gene encodes CDR1 SQVTM and CDR2 ANQGSEA. Trimming stripped 4 bases from V and 2 bases from J, with 3 bases between. For the CDR3, the DNA is TGCAGCGTTGCGGCTGGAAACACCATATATTTT. It translates to CSVAAGNTIYF. Full variable domain (missing parts from reference TRBV29-1 and TRBJ1-3): SAVISQKPSRDICQRGTSLTIQCQVDSQVTMMFWYRQQPGQSLTLIATANQGSEATYESGFVIDKFPISRPNLTFSTLTVSNMSPEDSSIYLCSVAAGNTIYFGEGSWLTVV.

This chain uses TRBV7-3 with TRBJ2-3; 10 nucleotides line up with TRBD2. J was trimmed by 2 bases and V by 2 bases; bases with no gene match: 4. Germline assignment: CDR1 SGHTA and CDR2 FQGTGA. This CDR3 comprises 16 residues. CDR3 nucleotide sequence: TGTGCCAGCAGCTTAGGGACTAGCGATGTCACAGATACGCAGTATTTT. It translates to CASSLGTSDVTDTQYF.

This clone has a handful of counts. The V gene is TRBV5-8, the J gene TRBJ1-1; D call uncertain. With 0 bases removed from V and 1 base from J, the gap between germline ends came to 4 bases. The germline CDR1 and CDR2 sequences are SGHTS and YDEGEE. CDR3 size: 13 residues. CDR3 nucleotides: TGTGCCAGCAGCTTGGGAGGGAACACTGAAGCTTTCTTT. Translated: CASSLGGNTEAFF.

This rearrangement joins TRBV19 to TRBJ2-3; TRBD1 aligns across 9 bases. V was clipped by 5 bases and J by 4 bases; unmatched bases: 4. The CDR3 loop spans 14 amino acids. Germline CDR1 reads LNHDA; CDR2 reads SQIVND (reference sequence). The CDR3 is CASSLQGAADTQYF. CDR3 in DNA: TGTGCCAGTAGTCTACAGGGGGCTGCAGATACGCAGTATTTT.

This chain uses TRBV5-5 with TRBJ1-5, with D uncertain. Germline values: CDR1 SGHKS, CDR2 YYEKEE (reference sequence). This CDR3 comprises 14 residues. Trimming left V 0 bases short and J 5 bases short, with 9 bases between. Here the CDR3 reads CASSLGGVHQPQHF. The CDR3 DNA follows: TGTGCCAGCAGCTTGGGAGGCGTTCATCAGCCCCAGCATTTT. The full variable domain, rest sourced from reference TRBV5-5 and TRBJ1-5, is DAGVTQSPTHLIKTRGQQVTLRCSPISGHKSVSWYQQVLGQGPQFIFQYYEKEERGRGNFPDRFSARQFPNYSSELNVNALLLGDSALYLCASSLGGVHQPQHFGDGTRLSIL.

The gene calls are TRBV10-3 and TRBJ1-1; 8 bases match TRBD1. With V trimmed by 1 base and J by 0 bases, 4 bases remained unmatched. The CDR3 has 16 residues. Germline assignment: CDR1 ENHRY and CDR2 SYGVKD. The CDR3: CAISEYETGVNTEAFF. The CDR3 DNA sequence: TGTGCCATCAGTGAGTATGAGACAGGGGTGAACACTGAAGCTTTCTTT.

V is TRBV4-1 and J is TRBJ1-1, with 10 bases lining up with TRBD1. The V segment lost 3 bases and the J segment 7 bases; nucleotides outside the gene matches: 8. The CDR3 runs to 15 residues. Germline V gene sequence: CDR1 MGHRA, CDR2 YSYEKL. As DNA, the CDR3 is TGCGCCAGCAGCCACGGGACAGGGGCTTCGGGTGAAGCTTTCTTT. This encodes CASSHGTGASGEAFF.

V usage is TRBV5-4 and J usage is TRBJ2-7, with 13 bases matching TRBD2. CDR3 length: 16 amino acids. The germline gives CDR1 SGHNT, CDR2 YYREEE (reference sequence). V shed 1 base, J shed 4 bases, and the junction held 5 bases outside the gene matches. The CDR3 bases are TGTGCCAGCAGCTTGACTAGCGGGGGGGCTCTTTACGAGCAGTACTTC. Translating it yields CASSLTSGGALYEQYF. Variable domain in full (rest from reference TRBV5-4 and TRBJ2-7): ETGVTQSPTHLIKTRGQQVTLRCSSQSGHNTVSWYQQALGQGPQFIFQYYREEENGRGNFPPRFSGLQFPNYSSELNVNALELDDSALYLCASSLTSGGALYEQYFGPGTRLTVT.

V is TRBV4-1 and J is TRBJ2-3; 15 bases agree with TRBD2. Germline values: CDR1 MGHRA, CDR2 YSYEKL. The CDR3 loop spans 20 amino acids. The V segment lost 5 bases and the J segment 0 bases; nucleotides outside the gene matches: 12. This chain's CDR3 is CASSKRGLAGGLSSTDTQYF. In DNA, the CDR3 is TGCGCCAGCAGCAAACGAGGACTAGCGGGAGGGCTTTCCAGCACAGATACGCAGTATTTT.

The sample holds one count of this clone. The V gene is TRBV11-2, the J gene TRBJ1-2; D unresolved. The V gene lost 1 base and the J gene lost 4 bases, with 13 bases spanning the gap. This CDR3 contains 15 residues. Germline CDR1 and CDR2: SGHAT and FQNNGV. The CDR3 here is CASSLAGELSYGYTF. The CDR3 DNA is TGTGCCAGCAGCTTAGCCGGGGAGCTGAGCTATGGCTACACCTTC.

The chain uses TRBV13 and TRBJ1-2; no definite D call. The germline V gene has CDR1 PRHDT and CDR2 FYEKMQ (reference sequence). V was trimmed by 0 bases and J by 5 bases, leaving 4 bases between them. The CDR3 spans 12 residues. The CDR3 DNA reads TGTGCCAGCAGCTTAGGACTTTATGGCTACACCTTC. Translating gives CASSLGLYGYTF.

The chain employs TRBV7-9 and TRBJ1-6; 7 bases match TRBD1. This CDR3 has 13 amino acids. Trimming took 7 bases from V and 10 from J; bases not matched to a gene: 7. Germline V gene sequence: CDR1 SEHNR, CDR2 FQNEAQ (reference sequence). CDR3 residues: CASNPTGVSPLHF. The CDR3, as DNA: TGTGCCAGCAACCCAACAGGGGTGTCACCCCTCCACTTT.

The J gene is TRBJ2-7, the V gene TRBV27, with TRBD1 matching over 8 bases. CDR1 MNHEY and CDR2 SMNVEV come from the germline V gene (reference sequence). After removal of 5 bases from V and 7 bases from J, the junction contained 4 bases not matched to a gene. The CDR3 runs 12 residues. For the CDR3, the DNA is TGTGCCAGCAGTCCGACAGGGGTGGAGCAGTACTTC. Its protein product is CASSPTGVEQYF.

The chain joins TRBV9 to TRBJ1-5; the match to TRBD1 covers 8 bases. From germline, CDR1 is SGDLS and CDR2 YYNGEE. This CDR3 spans 15 amino acids. Unmatched junction bases numbered 6, after V lost 0 bases and J lost 7 bases. The CDR3 here is CASSVDGQGGQPQHF. The CDR3 DNA sequence: TGTGCCAGCAGCGTAGATGGACAGGGAGGACAGCCCCAGCATTTT. Complete variable domain (other parts from reference TRBV9 and TRBJ1-5): DSGVTQTPKHLITATGQRVTLRCSPRSGDLSVYWYQQSLDQGLQFLIQYYNGEERAKGNILERFSAQQFPDLHSELNLSSLELGDSALYFCASSVDGQGGQPQHFGDGTRLSIL.

The chain combines TRBV10-3 with TRBJ1-6; D is uncertain. The CDR3 is 14 residues long. Germline CDR1 ENHRY, CDR2 SYGVKD. V lost 3 bases and J lost 5, with 8 bases in between. The DNA for the CDR3 is TGTGCCATCAGTGAAACAGCGGATAATTCACCCCTCCACTTT. Its protein product is CAISETADNSPLHF.